Following are 3 T cell receptor beta chains from one sample sequenced in a study of CD8 T cells in ankylosing spondylitis. Study-level findings and limits: There was a TCR beta motif, made of eight highly homologous variants, that appeared characteristic of ankylosing spondylitis blood.

For these receptors, no antigen is known. TCRdb passed the 5' RACE reads through MiXCR, listing each CDR3 protein once. The data show about 800,000 distinct CDR3 sequences, with 12% seen just once and around 0.51% held by the top ten. Specimen: blood, either unsorted or a sorted T cell fraction (not recorded which). The source is a male donor with ankylosing spondylitis.

This clonotype was observed many times. This chain joins TRBV15 and TRBJ2-4; D remains unclear. CDR1 is LNHNV and CDR2 is YYDKDF in the germline V gene (reference sequence). The CDR3 runs 13 residues. Trimming took off 3 bases at V and 0 bases at J, with 3 bases between the two ends. The CDR3 DNA follows: TGTGCCACCAGCAGTGTAGCCAAAAACATTCAGTACTTC. Its translation: CATSSVAKNIQYF.

In this sample, this clonotype turned up many times. The chain joins TRBV5-1 to TRBJ1-5, with D possibly being TRBD1 (5 bases). Germline CDR1 is SGHRS and CDR2 is YFSETQ. The CDR3 is made up of 15 amino acids. V lost 4 bases to trimming and J lost 4 bases, with 15 bases between them. The DNA for the CDR3 is TGCGCCAGCAGCCCCGGCGCCCGGGGGAATCAGCCCCAGCATTTT. Protein product: CASSPGARGNQPQHF.

This clonotype occurred a few times. This chain links TRBV5-6 with TRBJ2-1, with 8 bases fitting TRBD1. The length of the CDR3 is 16 residues. Losses at the gene ends were 2 bases for V and 9 bases for J; bases not matched to a gene: 13. CDR1 is SGHDT and CDR2 is YYEEEE in the germline V gene. CDR3 loop: CASSFYQGAEGVEQFF. CDR3 sequence (DNA): TGTGCCAGCAGCTTCTATCAGGGGGCGGAGGGGGTTGAGCAGTTCTTC.